This TCR beta chain was recorded in a study of coeliac disease. The table came from immunoSEQ multiplex PCR; TCRdb's copy has only in-frame clones and leaves some out. The table shows about 9,400 clones, with 60% to 80% occurring only once. Only one count was recorded for this clone. The receptor was derived from a woman aged 55 to 70 with celiac disease. The sample was lamina propria lymphocytes from the gut.

CDR3 sequence reads: CASSLGQGPLEQYF. CDR3 nucleotides: TGTGCCAGCAGCTTGGGGCAGGGCCCCCTCGAGCAGTACTTC. V gene TRBV5-4 combines with J gene TRBJ2-7; TRBD1 is a possible D gene (5 bases). This CDR3 contains 14 residues. Germline V gene sequence: CDR1 SGHNT, CDR2 YYREEE (reference sequence). The ends were cut back, 0 bases at V and 6 bases at J, with 13 bases in the middle.